The 10 T cell receptor beta chains in this list originate from one sample, sequenced in a study of T cell responses to AZD1222 COVID-19 vaccine. Measured with immunoSEQ multiplex PCR; TCRdb has only the in-frame clones, and not every one. The sample has about 130,000 clones, 88% seen once. This sample comprised peripheral blood, obtained on day 0 of AZD1222 vaccination. Receptors were obtained from an adult in good health.

The chain recombines TRBV9 with TRBJ2-3; 13 bases agree with TRBD2. This CDR3 region has 18 residues. The germline gives CDR1 SGDLS, CDR2 YYNGEE. After removal of 4 bases from V and 2 bases from J, the junction contained 10 bases not matched to a gene. The CDR3: CASSPRTSGGPHTDTQYF. The CDR3 DNA is TGTGCCAGCAGCCCACGGACTAGCGGGGGCCCTCACACAGATACGCAGTATTTT.

This clone was picked up one time. V gene TRBV2 combines with J gene TRBJ1-5; 7 bases match TRBD1. The CDR3 sequence is 14 residues long. The V and J ends lost 5 bases and 4 bases, in that order; junction bases with no gene match: 5. In germline, CDR1 is SNHLY, CDR2 FYNNEI. The CDR3: CASSLGQENQPQHF. CDR3 DNA sequence: TGTGCCAGCAGTTTAGGACAGGAGAATCAGCCCCAGCATTTT.

This chain connects TRBV5-1 to TRBJ2-3; D remains ambiguous. The germline V gene encodes CDR1 SGHRS and CDR2 YFSETQ. The CDR3 sequence is 15 residues long. Trimming took 4 bases from V and 2 from J, leaving 14 bases between them. The CDR3 sequence is CASSPTYTYTDTQYF. CDR3 bases: TGCGCCAGCAGCCCGACATACACGTACACAGATACGCAGTATTTT.

The CDR3 reads CASSLQGSSYNSPLHF. CDR3 nucleotide sequence: TGTGCCAGCAGCTTACAGGGGAGCTCCTATAATTCACCCCTCCACTTT. V usage is TRBV7-2 and J usage is TRBJ1-6; D perhaps matches TRBD1 (6 bases). CDR3 length: 16 residues. In germline, CDR1 is SGHTA, CDR2 FQGNSA. V was clipped by 2 bases and J by 0 bases, with 8 bases between them.

In regard to this clone: At one of its ends the junction is not consistent with the germline gene, which may arise from a read error. The V call is TRBV24-1, the J call TRBJ2-3; 8 bases map to TRBD2. The CDR3 runs to 13 residues. Germline CDR1 KGHDR, CDR2 SFDVKD. The DNA of the CDR3 is TGTGCCACCAGTGATTTGGAGCTAGCGGGTCAGGATTTT. It codes for CATSDLELAGQDF.

This chain connects TRBV28 to TRBJ2-7, with 7 bases identical to TRBD2. The CDR3 covers 17 residues. Trimming cost V 1 base and J 4 bases; bases outside gene matches: 13. The germline V gene encodes CDR1 MDHEN and CDR2 SYDVKM. The CDR3 DNA is TGTGCCAGCAGTTTATCCTCGTGGCGGGGAGCGGGGTACGAGCAGTACTTC. Amino acids: CASSLSSWRGAGYEQYF.

This sequence joins TRBV18 and TRBJ1-1; D is unresolved. The germline gives CDR1 KGHSH, CDR2 LQKENI. Trimming cost V 5 bases and J 5 bases, with 12 bases left between them. The CDR3 runs 13 residues. The CDR3 loop is CASSSGEETEAFF. In DNA form, the CDR3 reads TGTGCCAGCTCATCCGGGGAAGAGACTGAAGCTTTCTTT.

The genes are TRBV9 and TRBJ2-6; no firm D call. The CDR3 contains 16 residues. CDR1 SGDLS and CDR2 YYNGEE come from the germline V gene. V lost 0 bases to trimming and J lost 0 bases, with 7 bases between them. The CDR3, as DNA: TGTGCCAGCAGCGTAGCTTTCGCCTCTGGGGCCAACGTCCTGACTTTC. Its protein is CASSVAFASGANVLTF.

There are a few counts of this clone. The chain uses TRBV19 and TRBJ1-4, with unresolved D. The CDR3 extends over 13 amino acids. The ends were cut back, 7 bases at V and 0 bases at J, with 6 bases in the middle. Germline CDR1 and CDR2: LNHDA and SQIVND (reference sequence). The CDR3 is CASTPATNEKLFF. The DNA for the CDR3 is TGTGCCAGTACGCCCGCAACTAATGAAAAACTGTTTTTT. The full variable domain, its missing parts supplied by reference TRBV19 and TRBJ1-4, is DGGITQSPKYLFRKEGQNVTLSCEQNLNHDAMYWYRQDPGQGLRLIYYSQIVNDFQKGDIAEGYSVSREKKESFPLTVTSAQKNPTAFYLCASTPATNEKLFFGSGTQLSVL.

This chain uses TRBV28 with TRBJ2-7; TRBD2 aligns across 10 bases. The CDR3 contains 16 residues. The germline gives CDR1 MDHEN, CDR2 SYDVKM. Trimming at V came to 5 bases and at J to 3 bases, leaving 10 bases not matched to a gene. Written as DNA, the CDR3 is TGTGCCAGCAGTCAACCTAGGACTAGCGGTCTCTACGAGCAGTACTTC. As protein: CASSQPRTSGLYEQYF. Complete variable domain (other parts from reference TRBV28 and TRBJ2-7): DVKVTQSSRYLVKRTGEKVFLECVQDMDHENMFWYRQDPGLGLRLIYFSYDVKMKEKGDIPEGYSVSREKKERFSLILESASTNQTSMYLCASSQPRTSGLYEQYFGPGTRLTVT.